The 22 T cell receptor beta chains below were found in one sample sequenced in a study of blood T cell repertoires in COVID-19. Some clones are missing from TCRdb's copy, which holds only in-frame ones; the method was immunoSEQ multiplex PCR. The repertoire holds around 110,000 clones, with approximately 80% as singletons. Sequencing used peripheral blood. These receptor sequences come from a man between 70 and 80 years old with acute or convalescent COVID-19.

The chain combines TRBV4-3 with TRBJ2-3; 8 bases are a match to TRBD2. Losses at the gene ends were 1 base for V and 8 bases for J; bases not matched to a gene: 2. The CDR3 has 13 residues. The germline V gene encodes CDR1 LGHNA and CDR2 YSLEER. CDR3 nucleotide sequence: TGCGCCAGCAGCCAAGGGACTAGCCTTACGCAGTATTTT. Translating it yields CASSQGTSLTQYF.

There are a few counts of this clone. The gene calls are TRBV2 and TRBJ2-7; possibly TRBD1 for D (6 bases). The CDR3 totals 14 residues. V lost 2 bases and J lost 1, with 9 bases in between. The germline gives CDR1 SNHLY, CDR2 FYNNEI. In DNA form, the CDR3 reads TGTGCCAGCAGTGAAAGGACAGCTTCCTACGAGCAGTACTTC. It is translated as CASSERTASYEQYF.

This clone was seen a handful of times. This rearrangement joins TRBV19 to TRBJ1-5; D ambiguous. The CDR3 is 13 amino acids. V dropped 5 bases and J dropped 4 bases, with 9 bases sitting between them. Germline lookup yields CDR1 LNHDA and CDR2 SQIVND (reference sequence). CDR3 residues: CASSEAGNQPQHF. The DNA for the CDR3 is TGTGCCAGTAGTGAGGCGGGAAATCAGCCCCAGCATTTT.

CDR3 nucleotide sequence: TGTGCCAGTAGACCCAGTGGGGGGAATCAGCCCCAGCATTTT. The encoded protein is CASRPSGGNQPQHF. The rearrangement joins TRBV19 to TRBJ1-5; TRBD1 is a possible D gene (5 bases). With 6 bases removed from V and 4 bases from J, the gap between germline ends came to 13 bases. The CDR3 is made up of 14 amino acids. Per the germline V gene, CDR1 is LNHDA and CDR2 is SQIVND (reference sequence).

This clone came up a few times. The chain couples TRBV4-1 to TRBJ2-1; 9 bases fit TRBD1. Germline V CDR1 and CDR2: MGHRA, YSYEKL. The junction had 17 bases not matched to a gene; V was cut back by 8 bases and J by 6 bases. The CDR3 totals 17 residues. The CDR3 DNA reads as TGCGCCAGCGCAAGCTTAATGGACAGGGGAGCGACCAATGAGCAGTTCTTC. Translated, it gives CASASLMDRGATNEQFF.

The rearrangement joins TRBV5-1 to TRBJ2-3; tentative D call: TRBD1 (6 bases). V was shortened by 6 bases and J by 2 bases, with 10 bases between the two germline ends. The CDR3 consists of 13 residues. Germline loops: CDR1 SGHRS, CDR2 YFSETQ. The CDR3 is CASTRGITDTQYF. Written as DNA, the CDR3 is TGCGCCAGCACCAGGGGAATCACAGATACGCAGTATTTT.

CDR3 nucleotides: TGTGCCAGTAGCTCAGAAGCTAGCGGCCACAATGAGCAGTTCTTC. Protein product: CASSSEASGHNEQFF. This rearrangement joins TRBV19 to TRBJ2-1; TRBD2 aligns across 7 bases. The V gene end was trimmed by 6 bases and the J gene end by 5 bases; junction bases not matched to a gene: 10. CDR1 LNHDA and CDR2 SQIVND come from the germline V gene (reference sequence). The CDR3 totals 15 residues.

CDR3 sequence (DNA): TGTGCCAGCTCAAAGGACAGTCAGCCCCAGCATTTT. Residues: CASSKDSQPQHF. The rearrangement links TRBV18 to TRBJ1-5; weak D call: TRBD1 (6 bases). The CDR3 loop spans 12 amino acids. CDR1 and CDR2 (germline): KGHSH, LQKENI. V was trimmed by 5 bases and J by 6 bases, leaving 8 bases between them.

This chain links TRBV9 with TRBJ2-3, with 8 bases that match TRBD2. Germline V gene sequence: CDR1 SGDLS, CDR2 YYNGEE. The V segment lost 4 bases and the J segment 5 bases; nucleotides outside the gene matches: 6. There are 14 residues in the CDR3. The chain's CDR3 is CASSYGTRGDTQYF. The CDR3 DNA is TGTGCCAGCAGCTATGGGACTAGGGGAGATACGCAGTATTTT.

The chain uses TRBV15 and TRBJ2-7, with 7 bases fitting TRBD2. The CDR3 length is 15 residues. V dropped 0 bases and J dropped 2; count of bases not matched to a gene: 4. CDR1 is LNHNV, CDR2 YYDKDF, per germline (reference sequence). In nucleotides, the CDR3 is TGTGCCACCAGCAGAGATAAAGGGAGGGCCTACGAGCAGTACTTC. This sequence encodes CATSRDKGRAYEQYF.

The chain couples TRBV10-3 to TRBJ1-1, with 7 bases identical to TRBD1. Germline assignment: CDR1 ENHRY and CDR2 SYGVKD. V lost 6 bases and J lost 4; bases outside the gene matches: 8. The CDR3 covers 14 residues. CDR3 protein: CAIRIDRASTEAFF. The CDR3 bases are TGTGCCATCAGAATTGACAGGGCGAGCACTGAAGCTTTCTTT.

In regard to this clone: One junction end does not reproduce the germline sequence, and a read error may be involved. This CDR3 reads CASSVLGGSTDTQYF. The CDR3 region has the DNA TGTGCTAGCAGCGTCCTTGGCGGGAGCACAGATACGCAGTATTTT. The chain is built from TRBV7-7 and TRBJ2-3, with D possibly TRBD2 on 5 matching bases. Germline CDR1 SSHAT, CDR2 FNYEAQ (reference sequence). The CDR3 runs 15 residues. Variable domain in full (rest from reference TRBV7-7 and TRBJ2-3): GAGVSQSPRYKVTKRGQDVTLRCDPISSHATLYWYQQALGQGPEFLTYFNYEAQPDKSGLPSDRFSAERPEGSISTLTIQRTEQRDSAMYRCASSVLGGSTDTQYFGPGTRLTVL.

V usage is TRBV7-9 and J usage is TRBJ1-2; a possible D gene is TRBD1 (5 bases). The V end lost 1 base, the J end lost 2 bases, and 8 bases lay between the germline ends. The length of the CDR3 is 14 residues. The V gene's germline CDR1 is SEHNR and CDR2 FQNEAQ (reference sequence). CDR3 bases: TGTGCCAGCAGCTTAGACGGGGGGAACTATGGCTACACCTTC. Translating gives CASSLDGGNYGYTF. Based on the CDR3 plus reference TRBV7-9 and TRBJ1-2, the full variable domain is DTGVSQNPRHKITKRGQNVTFRCDPISEHNRLYWYRQTLGQGPEFLTYFQNEAQLEKSRLLSDRFSAERPKGSFSTLEIQRTEQGDSAMYLCASSLDGGNYGYTFGSGTRLTVV.

This clone was found once. This chain joins TRBV5-1 and TRBJ1-1; TRBD1 matches at 8 bases. The CDR3 covers 13 residues. J was trimmed by 9 bases and V by 0 bases; bases with no gene match: 4. CDR1 and CDR2 from the germline V gene are SGHRS and YFSETQ. CDR3 DNA sequence: TGCGCCAGCAGCTTGGAGGCAGGGGGCAAAGCTTTCTTT. Its translation is CASSLEAGGKAFF. The full variable domain, with the rest looked up from reference TRBV5-1 and TRBJ1-1, is KAGVTQTPRYLIKTRGQQVTLSCSPISGHRSVSWYQQTPGQGLQFLFEYFSETQRNKGNFPGRFSGRQFSNSRSEMNVSTLELGDSALYLCASSLEAGGKAFFGQGTRLTVV.

The chain uses TRBV7-3 and TRBJ1-5; the D gene is possibly TRBD1 (6 bases). The CDR3 runs 13 residues. V was cut by 5 bases and J by 3 bases, with 8 bases left in between. CDR1 is SGHTA, CDR2 FQGTGA, per germline. CDR3 DNA: TGTGCCAGCAGCAGGGACATCAATCAGCCCCAGCATTTT. This gives the protein CASSRDINQPQHF.

The genes are TRBV5-6 and TRBJ1-2, with a weak D call TRBD1 (5 bases). This CDR3 region has 13 residues. Germline V lookup: CDR1 SGHDT, CDR2 YYEEEE. Trimming removed 6 bases at V and 4 bases at J, with 13 bases between. The CDR3 nucleotides read TGTGCCAGCACCCTCGACAGTTCCTATGGCTACACCTTC. It translates to CASTLDSSYGYTF.

The V and J genes are TRBV3-1 (or the pseudogene TRBV3-2) and TRBJ2-2; a possible D gene is TRBD2 (6 bases). Per the germline V gene, CDR1 is LGHDT and CDR2 is YNNKEL (reference sequence). The CDR3 is 16 residues long. Trimming left V 1 base short and J 3 bases short, with 12 bases between. Here the CDR3 DNA reads TGTGCCAGCAGCCAAGTGGCGGGGTCGGACACCGGGGAGCTGTTTTTT. Amino acid sequence: CASSQVAGSDTGELFF.

The V call is TRBV3-1 (or the pseudogene TRBV3-2), the J call TRBJ1-6, with D unresolved. Germline CDR1 reads LGHDT; CDR2 reads YNNKEL (reference sequence). V was pared by 6 bases and J by 10 bases, with 16 bases between. CDR3 length: 14 amino acids. In DNA, the CDR3 is TGTGCCAGCAGACAGACCTCCCGGGGATCACCCCTCCACTTT. It is translated as CASRQTSRGSPLHF.

The V gene is TRBV27, the J gene TRBJ2-1, with D possibly TRBD1 on 5 matching bases. Per germline, CDR1 MNHEY and CDR2 SMNVEV (reference sequence). This CDR3 is built from 14 residues. Trimming took off 10 bases at V and 4 bases at J, with 17 bases between the two ends. The CDR3 sequence is CATSSIRGYNEQFF. CDR3 nucleotides: TGTGCCACCTCCTCTATTAGGGGTTACAATGAGCAGTTCTTC.

The V gene is TRBV6-4, the J gene TRBJ2-3, with 8 bases fitting TRBD2. CDR3 size: 16 residues. V trimming: 3 bases; J trimming: 5 bases; junction bases outside the gene matches: 10. Germline V gene data show CDR1 as MRHNA and CDR2 as SNTAGT. CDR3 sequence (DNA): TGTGCCAGCAGTGATCGGGGGGGCCGCGGGATAGATACGCAGTATTTT. Amino acid sequence: CASSDRGGRGIDTQYF.

The gene calls are TRBV24-1 and TRBJ1-1, with a tentative D call TRBD1 (5 bases). CDR1 and CDR2 from the germline V gene are KGHDR and SFDVKD. The ends were cut back, 8 bases at V and 10 bases at J, with 13 bases in the middle. CDR3 length: 11 residues. CDR3 amino acids: CATTQGYGAFF. The CDR3 DNA is TGTGCCACCACGCAGGGCTACGGAGCTTTCTTT.

The V and J genes are TRBV19 and TRBJ2-2; D is unclear. The CDR3 runs to 12 residues. CDR1 is LNHDA and CDR2 is SQIVND in the germline V gene (reference sequence). The V and J ends lost 7 bases and 5 bases respectively, with 8 bases between them. CDR3 DNA: TGTGCCAGTAATTTGGCAACCGGGGAGCTGTTTTTT. Translating gives CASNLATGELFF.